Here is one T cell receptor (beta chain) with its context. The length of the CDR3 is 13 residues. The trim removed 7 bases at V and 7 bases at J, leaving 8 bases unmatched. Germline CDR1 MNHNS, CDR2 SASEGT. This sample stems from a study of blood T cell repertoires in COVID-19. About the research overall: Material from acute and convalescent COVID-19 was sourced from the United States, Italy and Spain. Sample material is recorded as cDNA or gDNA derived from T cells, B-cell-depleted T cells, or PBMCs.

In the authors' workflow: From reference gene primer amplification, estimates of nucleated cell counts were derived. Here immunoSEQ multiplex PCR was the method, and the copy in TCRdb shows in-frame clones only, minus some. V and J calls and clone size are as listed in that table; D and trimming were resolved from the DNA. The sample holds under 300,000 clones, just under 85% seen once. Cohort 3 donors were reported recovered after two negative PCRs, clearance, or symptom resolution. Specimen: PBMCs or T cells enriched from blood (not recorded which). The source is a man aged 35-49 years who had recovered from COVID-19. The chain has TRBV6-1 and TRBJ1-2; TRBD1 matches 8 bases. The CDR3 nucleotides are TGTGCCAGCATCCCAGGGGGCTATAGTGGCTACACCTTC. Encoded protein: CASIPGGYSGYTF.